This entry is about one T cell receptor beta chain. Being one base from a much bigger clone, this may be a read error. This specimen belongs to a study of T cells in Graves' hyperthyroidism and ophthalmopathy. Study summary: The authors collected peripheral blood at initial diagnosis, before any treatment.

RNA transcripts served as the template for amplifying TCR beta CDR3 regions. First-round RT-PCR of the TCR CDR3 relied on the HTBI primer set. TCRdb processed the multiplex PCR reads anew with MiXCR; each CDR3 protein has one entry. In the table there are roughly 500,000 distinct CDR3 sequences, approximately 25% of which are singletons. A NOSPECS grade of at least 4, a Clinical Activity Score of at least 3 and duration under 3 months were recorded in ophthalmopathy patients. This receptor was taken from a woman aged 25 to 39 with Graves' ophthalmopathy. The sample was blood.

CDR3 residues: CVSSSGQFFEQYF. CDR3 nucleotides: TGTGTCAGCAGCTCGGGACAGTTCTTCGAGCAGTACTTC. The chain recombines TRBV7-9 with TRBJ2-7; TRBD1 matches at 7 bases. CDR3 size: 13 residues. Per germline, CDR1 SEHNR and CDR2 FQNEAQ (reference sequence).